What follows are 23 T cell receptor beta chains derived from one specimen sequenced in a study of T cells in tumors after PD-1 blockade. This sample's time point: second of two post-therapy site-matched biopsies roughly two months apart. TCRdb's copy holds only in-frame clones and misses some; the assay was immunoSEQ multiplex PCR. There are some 8,200 clones in the sample; about 62% occur only once, and about 12% lies in the top ten. The material was tumor tissue, obtained after anti-PD-1 treatment. These receptors were obtained from a human donor with basal cell carcinoma.

J is TRBJ2-6 and V is TRBV6-6; D is undetermined. The CDR3 is made up of 16 amino acids. V lost 2 bases to trimming and J lost 1 base, with 9 bases between them. The V gene's germline CDR1 is MNHNY and CDR2 SVGAGI (reference sequence). This CDR3 reads CASSYPVRSGANVLTF. CDR3 nucleotides: TGTGCCAGCAGTTACCCAGTCAGGTCTGGGGCCAACGTCCTGACTTTC.

V usage is TRBV2 and J usage is TRBJ2-7; possibly TRBD1 for D (6 bases). The germline CDR1 and CDR2 sequences are SNHLY and FYNNEI. V was pared by 8 bases and J by 0 bases, with 11 bases between. The CDR3 is made up of 13 amino acids. The CDR3 sequence: CASQGQISYEQYF. The CDR3 coding sequence is TGTGCCAGCCAAGGACAGATCTCCTACGAGCAGTACTTC. Filled out from reference TRBV2 and TRBJ2-7, the complete variable domain reads EPEVTQTPSHQVTQMGQEVILRCVPISNHLYFYWYRQILGQKVEFLVSFYNNEISEKSEIFDDQFSVERPDGSNFTLKIRSTKLEDSAMYFCASQGQISYEQYFGPGTRLTVT.

The chain combines TRBV3-1 (or the pseudogene TRBV3-2) with TRBJ1-4; 8 bases are a match to TRBD1. V lost 0 bases to trimming and J lost 5 bases; unmatched junction nucleotides: 5. The CDR3 sequence is 16 residues long. Looked up from germline, CDR1 is LGHDT and CDR2 is YNNKEL (reference sequence). The CDR3 reads CASSQESQGANEKLFF. DNA for the CDR3: TGTGCCAGCAGCCAAGAATCCCAGGGGGCCAATGAAAAACTGTTTTTT.

This chain joins TRBV7-2 and TRBJ2-1; TRBD2 matches 7 bases. CDR1 SGHTA and CDR2 FQGNSA come from the germline V gene. The CDR3 totals 15 residues. With 7 bases clipped from V and 6 bases from J, the junction kept 12 bases outside the gene matches. The CDR3 is CASTPWTRTGNEQFF. For the CDR3, the DNA is TGTGCCAGCACCCCCTGGACTAGAACCGGCAATGAGCAGTTCTTC.

This clone was seen a handful of times. This sequence joins TRBV11-3 and TRBJ2-3; 8 bases fit TRBD2. V shed 2 bases, J shed 3 bases, and the junction held 10 bases outside the gene matches. The CDR3 spans 17 residues. Germline V gene lookup returns CDR1 SGHNT and CDR2 YENEEA. As DNA, the CDR3 is TGTGCCAGCAGCTTACGGGGGGGGCCTATTCTTACAGATACGCAGTATTTT. Protein sequence: CASSLRGGPILTDTQYF.

This clone was observed a handful of times. The genes are TRBV5-4 and TRBJ1-3, with TRBD1 identical over 9 bases. CDR3 length: 17 amino acids. Germline V gene data show CDR1 as SGHNT and CDR2 as YYREEE (reference sequence). V trimming: 0 bases; J trimming: 4 bases; junction bases outside the gene matches: 8. This chain's CDR3 is CASSLAEDRGVGNTIYF. The CDR3 DNA is TGTGCCAGCAGCTTGGCCGAGGACAGGGGTGTAGGAAACACCATATATTTT.

This clone has more than one count but fewer than ten. The V call is TRBV27, the J call TRBJ1-2; no clear D gene. The CDR3 sequence is 14 residues long. V shed 3 bases and J shed 5 bases, with 13 bases lying between them. The germline V gene encodes CDR1 MNHEY and CDR2 SMNVEV (reference sequence). The CDR3 here is CASSLGPRGYGYTF. The CDR3 DNA reads TGTGCCAGCAGTTTGGGCCCGCGCGGTTATGGCTACACCTTC.

This clone has a handful of counts. The J gene is TRBJ1-4, the V gene TRBV5-1; 7 bases line up with TRBD1. Germline V gene data show CDR1 as SGHRS and CDR2 as YFSETQ. The junction had 4 bases not matched to a gene; V was cut back by 2 bases and J by 3 bases. CDR3 size: 15 residues. CDR3 amino acids: CASSFGRGSNEKLFF. CDR3 in DNA: TGCGCCAGCAGCTTCGGCAGGGGGTCTAATGAAAAACTGTTTTTT.

The chain employs TRBV28 and TRBJ1-1; D uncertain. There are 15 residues in the CDR3. The V and J ends lost 6 bases and 0 bases respectively, with 14 bases between them. Germline-derived CDR1 and CDR2 are MDHEN and SYDVKM. The CDR3 DNA reads TGTGCCAGCAGCCGTACATCGAACCTGAACACTGAAGCTTTCTTT. Amino acid sequence: CASSRTSNLNTEAFF.

V and J are TRBV4-1 and TRBJ2-1; D might be TRBD2 (7 bases). V was shortened by 3 bases and J by 0 bases, with 21 bases between the two germline ends. The germline V gene encodes CDR1 MGHRA and CDR2 YSYEKL. The length of the CDR3 is 19 residues. The CDR3 spells CASSHAPLAGAPSYNEQFF. For the CDR3, the DNA is TGCGCCAGCAGCCACGCCCCGCTCGCGGGGGCCCCCTCCTACAATGAGCAGTTCTTC.

This clone was counted only a few times. CDR3 DNA sequence: TGTGCCAGCAGCTTACGGACTAGCGGGGATGTGACAGATACGCAGTATTTT. Its protein is CASSLRTSGDVTDTQYF. This chain joins TRBV7-9 and TRBJ2-3; 12 bases are a match to TRBD2. V lost 2 bases to trimming and J lost 3 bases; unmatched junction nucleotides: 6. CDR1 SEHNR and CDR2 FQNEAQ come from the germline V gene (reference sequence). There are 17 residues in the CDR3.

This chain connects TRBV5-6 to TRBJ2-3, with D tentatively TRBD2 (5 bases). Germline V lookup: CDR1 SGHDT, CDR2 YYEEEE. V lost 4 bases to trimming and J lost 3 bases, with 12 bases between them. This CDR3 comprises 14 residues. The CDR3, as DNA: TGTGCCAGCAGCACTGGACGGACTACAGATACGCAGTATTTT. Translation gives CASSTGRTTDTQYF.

This clone is large (0.1 to 1%) by share. The CDR3 protein is CASSEGPPDTQYF. The DNA for the CDR3 is TGTGCCAGCAGTGAGGGGCCCCCAGATACGCAGTATTTT. The chain links TRBV6-1 to TRBJ2-3, with D perhaps matching TRBD1 (5 bases). With 3 bases removed from V and 4 bases from J, the gap between germline ends came to 8 bases. The CDR3 contains 13 residues. Germline values: CDR1 MNHNS, CDR2 SASEGT.

By proportion, this clone is large. The rearrangement joins TRBV29-1 to TRBJ2-2; TRBD2 is a possible D gene (5 bases). V was pared by 1 base and J by 5 bases, with 11 bases between. The CDR3 is 14 amino acids. The germline V gene encodes CDR1 SQVTM and CDR2 ANQGSEA. The CDR3 reads CSVEVLARTGELFF. CDR3 DNA: TGCAGCGTTGAAGTGTTAGCGAGGACCGGGGAGCTGTTTTTT.

The chain's CDR3 is CASSPGLQEQNTGELFF. As DNA, the CDR3 is TGTGCCAGCAGCCCGGGCCTACAGGAACAGAACACCGGGGAGCTGTTTTTT. The chain uses TRBV5-4 and TRBJ2-2; a weak D match, TRBD1 (5 bases). Germline lookup yields CDR1 SGHNT and CDR2 YYREEE (reference sequence). This CDR3 spans 17 amino acids. Deletions cut 4 bases from V and 1 base from J, with 17 bases between.

The chain links TRBV5-1 to TRBJ2-1; the D gene could be TRBD1 or TRBD2 (5 bases each). V was trimmed by 0 bases and J by 6 bases, leaving 10 bases between them. The CDR3 runs 14 residues. Germline V gene data show CDR1 as SGHRS and CDR2 as YFSETQ. The CDR3 coding sequence is TGCGCCAGCAGCTTGGAGGGGACCGTCAATGAGCAGTTCTTC. Amino acid sequence: CASSLEGTVNEQFF.

This clone was counted once. The V gene is TRBV6-4, the J gene TRBJ1-1; no definite D call. The V gene's germline CDR1 is MRHNA and CDR2 SNTAGT. There are 13 residues in the CDR3. Trimming shortened V by 2 bases and J by 1 base, and 5 bases separated the two germline ends. The CDR3: CASSDRRNTEAFF. CDR3 in DNA: TGTGCCAGCAGTGACAGGCGGAACACTGAAGCTTTCTTT.

V usage is TRBV30 and J usage is TRBJ1-5, with no clear D. This CDR3 is 12 amino acids long. Deletions cut 1 base from V and 0 bases from J, with 1 base between. Germline CDR1 GTSNPN, CDR2 SVGIG (reference sequence). CDR3 in amino acids: CAWSGSNQPQHF. The CDR3 nucleotides are TGTGCCTGGAGTGGTAGCAATCAGCCCCAGCATTTT.

The CDR3 here is CASSYLGQGGLGEQYF. The CDR3, as DNA: TGTGCCAGCAGTTACTTGGGACAGGGTGGCTTAGGAGAGCAGTACTTC. The chain carries TRBV6-5 and TRBJ2-7; 9 nucleotides match TRBD1. The V gene end was trimmed by 1 base and the J gene end by 7 bases; junction bases not matched to a gene: 11. The CDR3 consists of 16 residues. Looked up from germline, CDR1 is MNHEY and CDR2 is SVGAGI.

This clone showed up just once. V and J are TRBV7-2 and TRBJ2-1, with TRBD2 identical over 15 bases. The length of the CDR3 is 15 residues. Germline-derived CDR1 and CDR2 are SGHTA and FQGNSA. The V gene end was trimmed by 6 bases and the J gene end by 7 bases; junction bases not matched to a gene: 4. CDR3 DNA: TGTGCCAGCAGAGTGGGACTAGCGGGGGGAAATGAGCAGTTCTTC. It translates to CASRVGLAGGNEQFF.

The CDR3 region has the DNA TGTGCCTGGAGTGTAATGGGGGTCGAGACCCAGTACTTC. This gives the protein CAWSVMGVETQYF. The V and J genes are TRBV30 and TRBJ2-5, with D tentatively TRBD1 or TRBD2 (5 bases each). Trimming cost V 0 bases and J 5 bases, with 10 bases left between them. Germline V gene data show CDR1 as GTSNPN and CDR2 as SVGIG (reference sequence). The CDR3 has 13 amino acids.

V and J are TRBV15 and TRBJ1-2; D gene ambiguous. This CDR3 has 13 residues. V was shortened by 1 base and J by 3 bases, with 6 bases between the two germline ends. Germline V gene sequence: CDR1 LNHNV, CDR2 YYDKDF (reference sequence). The CDR3 reads CATSRGGDYGYTF. CDR3 in DNA: TGTGCCACCAGCAGAGGAGGCGACTATGGCTACACCTTC. Complete variable domain (other parts from reference TRBV15 and TRBJ1-2): DAMVIQNPRYQVTQFGKPVTLSCSQTLNHNVMYWYQQKSSQAPKLLFHYYDKDFNNEADTPDNFQSRRPNTSFCFLDIRSPGLGDTAMYLCATSRGGDYGYTFGSGTRLTVV.

This clone was recorded a few times. The V gene is TRBV28, the J gene TRBJ1-2; tentatively, D is TRBD1 (6 bases). There are 15 residues in the CDR3. The germline CDR1 and CDR2 sequences are MDHEN and SYDVKM. Deletions cut 2 bases from V and 6 bases from J, with 16 bases between. CDR3 loop: CASSLENRAGDGYTF. As DNA, the CDR3 is TGTGCCAGCAGTTTAGAGAATAGGGCAGGGGATGGCTACACCTTC.